The 25 T cell receptor beta chains in this list originate from one sample, sequenced in a study of blood T cell repertoires in COVID-19. The repertoire was sequenced with immunoSEQ multiplex PCR; TCRdb's copy has only in-frame clones and lacks some. The data show tens of thousands of clones, about 90% seen once. The sequenced sample was peripheral blood. Source of these receptors: a human donor with active COVID-19. The donor label of this sample is uncertain.

V usage is TRBV24-1 and J usage is TRBJ2-2; 10 nucleotides agree with TRBD1. V gave up 5 bases and J gave up 1 base; unmatched junction bases: 12. The germline gives CDR1 KGHDR, CDR2 SFDVKD. The CDR3 is 19 amino acids. The CDR3, as DNA: TGTGCCACCAGTGGGCCGGGACAGGGGATCTCTGGGAACACCGGGGAGCTGTTTTTT. It encodes CATSGPGQGISGNTGELFF.

The chain uses TRBV11-3 and TRBJ2-2; the match to TRBD1 covers 10 bases. The V gene's germline CDR1 is SGHNT and CDR2 YENEEA. V trimming: 7 bases; J trimming: 4 bases; junction bases outside the gene matches: 6. CDR3 length: 15 amino acids. CDR3 region: CASTPGTGVTGELFF. DNA of the CDR3: TGTGCCAGCACCCCCGGGACAGGGGTCACCGGGGAGCTGTTTTTT.

The gene calls are TRBV14 and TRBJ1-4; TRBD1 aligns across 7 bases. The germline V gene has CDR1 SGHDN and CDR2 FVKESK. The CDR3 runs 15 residues. V was pared by 6 bases and J by 5 bases, with 9 bases of the junction left unmatched. The CDR3 reads CASSRQGLLNEKLFF. In nucleotides, the CDR3 is TGTGCCAGCAGTCGACAGGGTCTTCTAAATGAAAAACTGTTTTTT.

The rearrangement joins TRBV6-2 or TRBV6-3 to TRBJ2-2, with a tentative D call TRBD1 (5 bases). Trimming left V 4 bases short and J 2 bases short, with 8 bases between. Per germline, CDR1 MNHEY and CDR2 SVGEGT. This CDR3 region has 14 residues. CDR3 sequence: CASSSGANTGELFF. CDR3 bases: TGTGCCAGCAGTTCTGGGGCAAACACCGGGGAGCTGTTTTTT.

A remark on this clone: A junction end diverges from the germline sequence, so it may reflect a read error. The rearrangement uses TRBV3-1 (or the pseudogene TRBV3-2) and TRBJ2-3; 9 nucleotides agree with TRBD2. The CDR3 consists of 13 residues. CDR1 and CDR2 from the germline V gene are LGHDT and YNNKEL (reference sequence). The CDR3 region is CASRPAGLALLVF. In DNA, the CDR3 is TGTGCCAGCAGACCTGCGGGACTAGCCTTATTGGTTTTT.

This clone was recorded only once. The gene calls are TRBV6-5 and TRBJ2-7; D is uncertain. Trimming took off 0 bases at V and 1 base at J, with 13 bases between the two ends. CDR3 length: 16 amino acids. The V gene's germline CDR1 is MNHEY and CDR2 SVGAGI. The CDR3 DNA reads TGTGCCAGCAGTTACTCGTCTCAGGATTCTTCCTACGAGCAGTACTTC. Translated, it gives CASSYSSQDSSYEQYF.

V and J are TRBV18 and TRBJ2-4; TRBD1 aligns across 7 bases. The length of the CDR3 is 18 residues. V lost 6 bases, J lost 1 base, and 15 bases stayed unmatched. Germline loops: CDR1 KGHSH, CDR2 LQKENI. CDR3 amino acids: CASSGGQVYYGAKNIQYF. In nucleotides, the CDR3 is TGTGCCAGCTCGGGTGGACAGGTTTATTATGGGGCCAAAAACATTCAGTACTTC.

This clone has a handful of counts. The chain joins TRBV7-9 to TRBJ2-1; the match to TRBD2 covers 8 bases. From germline, CDR1 is SEHNR and CDR2 FQNEAQ (reference sequence). The trim removed 4 bases at V and 8 bases at J, leaving 10 bases unmatched. This CDR3 region has 15 residues. CDR3 nucleotides: TGTGCCAGCAGCTACGCAGAGCGGGGGAGGGATGAGCAGTTCTTC. Protein: CASSYAERGRDEQFF.

The chain joins TRBV6-2 or TRBV6-3 to TRBJ2-2, with D tentatively TRBD1 (6 bases). CDR3 length: 18 amino acids. The V gene lost 3 bases and the J gene lost 1 base, with 18 bases spanning the gap. The V gene's germline CDR1 is MNHEY and CDR2 SVGEGT. DNA of the CDR3: TGTGCCAGCAGTTATCGCGGACAGTTATGGGGGAACACCGGGGAGCTGTTTTTT. It specifies CASSYRGQLWGNTGELFF.

The chain links TRBV9 to TRBJ1-2; D call uncertain. The CDR3 contains 14 residues. In germline, CDR1 is SGDLS, CDR2 YYNGEE. V lost 0 bases and J 4 bases, leaving 10 bases between the germline ends. In nucleotides, the CDR3 is TGTGCCAGCAGCGTAGATTTAGCGGCCTATGGCTACACCTTC. This codes for CASSVDLAAYGYTF.

This clone was seen more than once but under ten times. The V call is TRBV7-9, the J call TRBJ1-5, with 12 nucleotides matching TRBD1. CDR3 length equals 16 residues. From germline, CDR1 is SEHNR and CDR2 FQNEAQ (reference sequence). With V trimmed by 4 bases and J by 6 bases, 7 bases remained unmatched. The CDR3 loop reads CASSWGTGGLGQPQHF. The CDR3 DNA is TGTGCCAGCAGCTGGGGGACAGGGGGCTTAGGTCAGCCCCAGCATTTT.

The chain joins TRBV24-1 to TRBJ1-3; D gene ambiguous. This CDR3 spans 16 amino acids. Between the trimmed V and J ends, which lost 3 bases and 1 base, there was a span of 12 bases. Germline assignment: CDR1 KGHDR and CDR2 SFDVKD. The CDR3 DNA is TGTGCCACCAGTGATGAATCAGCGGGATCTGGAAACACCATATATTTT. Amino acid sequence: CATSDESAGSGNTIYF.

This chain connects TRBV19 to TRBJ1-1; TRBD1 agrees at 9 bases. The junction had 7 bases not matched to a gene; V was cut back by 0 bases and J by 5 bases. CDR1 is LNHDA and CDR2 is SQIVND in the germline V gene (reference sequence). The CDR3 runs to 16 residues. CDR3 protein: CASSIDGTGIRTEAFF. In DNA, the CDR3 is TGTGCCAGTAGTATAGACGGGACAGGGATAAGAACTGAAGCTTTCTTT.

The chain carries TRBV13 and TRBJ1-6; a possible D gene is TRBD1 (5 bases). Germline V CDR1 and CDR2: PRHDT, FYEKMQ (reference sequence). The CDR3 contains 14 residues. V gave up 5 bases and J gave up 7 bases, with 12 bases separating them. CDR3 protein: CASSVTGGNSPLHF. In DNA form, the CDR3 reads TGTGCCAGCAGCGTGACCGGGGGAAATTCACCCCTCCACTTT.

This clone has a single count. The rearrangement links TRBV6-5 to TRBJ2-7; 7 positions match TRBD1. Looked up from germline, CDR1 is MNHEY and CDR2 is SVGAGI. Trimming at V came to 6 bases and at J to 2 bases, leaving 10 bases not matched to a gene. The CDR3 totals 15 residues. The DNA of the CDR3 is TGTGCCAGCAGGTTCGACAGGGTAGGTCCCTACGAGCAGTACTTC. This sequence encodes CASRFDRVGPYEQYF.

The V and J genes are TRBV4-1 and TRBJ1-2; a possible D gene is TRBD1 (5 bases). CDR3 length: 14 residues. Trimming took off 4 bases at V and 4 bases at J, with 13 bases between the two ends. Germline V gives CDR1 MGHRA, CDR2 YSYEKL. The CDR3 DNA follows: TGCGCCAGCAGCCCCCAGGGCCTGCTCTATGGCTACACCTTC. This translates into CASSPQGLLYGYTF.

This clone appeared a single time. The chain is built from TRBV5-5 and TRBJ2-1, with D possibly being TRBD2 (6 bases). The V end lost 5 bases, the J end lost 10 bases, and 22 bases lay between the germline ends. The CDR3 consists of 15 residues. Germline CDR1 SGHKS, CDR2 YYEKEE (reference sequence). DNA of the CDR3: TGTGCCAGCAGGCGGGACGACTCGCTCCTGAACGAGCAGTTCTTC. Translating gives CASRRDDSLLNEQFF.

This chain joins TRBV9 and TRBJ1-5, with 7 nucleotides matching TRBD1. CDR1 is SGDLS and CDR2 is YYNGEE in the germline V gene. The CDR3 totals 13 residues. Trimming removed 4 bases from V and 6 bases from J; junction bases left unmatched: 4. CDR3 sequence reads: CASSTTGVQPQHF. The CDR3 nucleotides are TGTGCCAGCAGCACAACAGGGGTTCAGCCCCAGCATTTT. Supplemented by reference TRBV9 and TRBJ1-5, the full variable domain reads DSGVTQTPKHLITATGQRVTLRCSPRSGDLSVYWYQQSLDQGLQFLIQYYNGEERAKGNILERFSAQQFPDLHSELNLSSLELGDSALYFCASSTTGVQPQHFGDGTRLSIL.

This rearrangement joins TRBV6-6 to TRBJ2-7; D is perhaps TRBD2 (6 bases). The V gene's germline CDR1 is MNHNY and CDR2 SVGAGI (reference sequence). V was trimmed by 6 bases and J by 2 bases, leaving 14 bases between them. CDR3 length equals 14 residues. The CDR3 here is CASSRDFATYEQYF. CDR3 nucleotide sequence: TGTGCCAGCAGCCGGGACTTTGCTACCTACGAGCAGTACTTC.

This chain connects TRBV4-3 to TRBJ1-2, with TRBD1 as a possible D gene (6 bases). V gave up 4 bases and J gave up 6 bases, with 12 bases separating them. CDR1 is LGHNA and CDR2 is YSLEER in the germline V gene. The CDR3 is 13 residues long. The CDR3 reads CASSRGGQHGYTF. As DNA, the CDR3 is TGCGCCAGCAGCCGAGGAGGACAGCATGGCTACACCTTC.

The chain is built from TRBV6-6 and TRBJ2-7, with TRBD1 as a possible D gene (5 bases). Trimming left V 3 bases short and J 3 bases short, with 9 bases between. This CDR3 spans 13 amino acids. Germline CDR1 MNHNY, CDR2 SVGAGI (reference sequence). DNA of the CDR3: TGTGCCAGCAGTTATGGGGCCTACTACGAGCAGTACTTC. Translated, it gives CASSYGAYYEQYF.

V usage is TRBV6-1 and J usage is TRBJ2-7; perhaps TRBD1 as D (5 bases). V was trimmed by 0 bases and J by 5 bases, leaving 11 bases between them. Germline loops: CDR1 MNHNS, CDR2 SASEGT. This CDR3 spans 14 amino acids. CDR3 in amino acids: CASSEAQGINEQYF. The CDR3 DNA is TGTGCCAGCAGTGAAGCGCAGGGTATCAACGAGCAGTACTTC.

The chain couples TRBV23-1 to TRBJ1-1; D uncertain. TRBV23-1 falls under the ORF class, with uncertain function. V was clipped by 0 bases and J by 1 base, with 9 bases between them. The CDR3 totals 15 residues. The CDR3 is CASSQSHSPNTEAFF. In nucleotides, the CDR3 is TGCGCCAGCAGTCAATCCCACAGCCCGAACACTGAAGCTTTCTTT.

The rearrangement joins TRBV5-1 to TRBJ2-3; perhaps TRBD2 as D (6 bases). From germline, CDR1 is SGHRS and CDR2 YFSETQ. The length of the CDR3 is 13 residues. The V and J ends lost 9 bases and 2 bases respectively, with 13 bases between them. In DNA, the CDR3 is TGCGCCACCAGGGACTTATACACAGATACGCAGTATTTT. This sequence encodes CATRDLYTDTQYF.

The chain recombines TRBV7-9 with TRBJ1-5; 9 bases are a match to TRBD1. The CDR3 loop spans 16 amino acids. Trimming removed 4 bases from V and 4 bases from J; junction bases left unmatched: 8. Germline lookup yields CDR1 SEHNR and CDR2 FQNEAQ (reference sequence). Written as DNA, the CDR3 is TGTGCCAGCAGCTCGTTACCGGGACAGGGAAATCAGCCCCAGCATTTT. This encodes CASSSLPGQGNQPQHF.